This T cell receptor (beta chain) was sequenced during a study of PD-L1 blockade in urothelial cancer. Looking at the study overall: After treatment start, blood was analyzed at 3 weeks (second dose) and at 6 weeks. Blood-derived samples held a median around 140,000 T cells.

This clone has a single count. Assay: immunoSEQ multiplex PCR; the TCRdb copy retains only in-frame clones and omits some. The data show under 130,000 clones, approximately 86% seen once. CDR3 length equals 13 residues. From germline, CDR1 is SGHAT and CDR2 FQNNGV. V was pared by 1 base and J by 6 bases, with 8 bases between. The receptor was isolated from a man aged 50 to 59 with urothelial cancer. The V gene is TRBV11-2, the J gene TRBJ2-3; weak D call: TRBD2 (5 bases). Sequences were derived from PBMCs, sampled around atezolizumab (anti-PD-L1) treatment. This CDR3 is CASSLGRDDTQYF. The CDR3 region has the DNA TGTGCCAGCAGCTTAGGACGGGATGATACGCAGTATTTT.